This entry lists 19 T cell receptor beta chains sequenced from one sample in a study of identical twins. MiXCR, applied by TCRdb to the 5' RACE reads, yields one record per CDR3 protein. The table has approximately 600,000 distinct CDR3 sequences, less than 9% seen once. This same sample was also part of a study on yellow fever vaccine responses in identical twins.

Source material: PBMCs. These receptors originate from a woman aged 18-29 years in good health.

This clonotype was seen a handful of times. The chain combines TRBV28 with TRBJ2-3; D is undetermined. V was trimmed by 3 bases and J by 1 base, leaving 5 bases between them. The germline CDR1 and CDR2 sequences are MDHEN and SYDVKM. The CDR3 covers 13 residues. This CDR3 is CASSFIRTDTQYF. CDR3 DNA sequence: TGTGCCAGCAGTTTTATCCGCACAGATACGCAGTATTTT.

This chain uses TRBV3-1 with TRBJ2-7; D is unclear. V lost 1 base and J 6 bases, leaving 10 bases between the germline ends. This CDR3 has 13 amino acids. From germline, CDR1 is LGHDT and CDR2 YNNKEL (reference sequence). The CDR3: CASSQGSRSEQYV. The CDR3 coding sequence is TGTGCCAGCAGCCAAGGATCTAGGAGCGAGCAGTACGTC.

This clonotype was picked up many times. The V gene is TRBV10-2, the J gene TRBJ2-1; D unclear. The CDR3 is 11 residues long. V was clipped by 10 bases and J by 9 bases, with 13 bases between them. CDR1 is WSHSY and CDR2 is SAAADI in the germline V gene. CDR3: CATEASAEQFF. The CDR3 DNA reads TGCGCCACAGAAGCTAGTGCTGAGCAGTTCTTC.

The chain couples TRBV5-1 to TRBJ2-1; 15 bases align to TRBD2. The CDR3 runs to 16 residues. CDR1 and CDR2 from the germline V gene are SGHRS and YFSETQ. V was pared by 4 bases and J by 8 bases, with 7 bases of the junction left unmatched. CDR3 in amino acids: CASSPPRTSGRDEQFF. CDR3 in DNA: TGCGCCAGCAGCCCTCCGCGGACTAGCGGGAGGGATGAGCAGTTCTTC.

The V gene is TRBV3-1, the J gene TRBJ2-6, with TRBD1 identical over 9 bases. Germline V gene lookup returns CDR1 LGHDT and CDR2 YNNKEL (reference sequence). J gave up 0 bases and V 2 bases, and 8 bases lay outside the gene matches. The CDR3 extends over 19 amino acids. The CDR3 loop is CASSQLLGQGHSGANVLTF. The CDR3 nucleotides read TGTGCCAGCAGCCAACTTTTGGGACAGGGTCACTCTGGGGCCAACGTCCTGACTTTC.

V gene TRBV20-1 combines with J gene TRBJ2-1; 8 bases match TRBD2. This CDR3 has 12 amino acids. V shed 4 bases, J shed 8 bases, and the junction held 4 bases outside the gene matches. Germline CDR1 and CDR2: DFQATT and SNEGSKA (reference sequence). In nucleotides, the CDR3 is TGCAGTGCTATCGGGGGGGCTGATGAGCAGTTCTTC. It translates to CSAIGGADEQFF.

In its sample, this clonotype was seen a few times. CDR3 amino acids: CASSFIPSSGANVLTF. The CDR3 DNA is TGTGCCAGCAGTTTCATCCCTAGCTCTGGGGCCAACGTCCTGACTTTC. The genes are TRBV27 and TRBJ2-6; no definite D call. Germline V CDR1 and CDR2: MNHEY, SMNVEV (reference sequence). The V and J ends lost 3 bases and 0 bases respectively, with 9 bases between them. The CDR3 has 16 residues.

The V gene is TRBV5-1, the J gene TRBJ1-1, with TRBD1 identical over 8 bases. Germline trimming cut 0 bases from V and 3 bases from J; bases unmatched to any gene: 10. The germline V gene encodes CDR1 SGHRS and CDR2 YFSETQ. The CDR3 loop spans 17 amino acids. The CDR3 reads CASSLGFQGAGDTEAFF. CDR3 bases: TGCGCCAGCAGCTTGGGATTCCAGGGGGCTGGGGACACTGAAGCTTTCTTT.

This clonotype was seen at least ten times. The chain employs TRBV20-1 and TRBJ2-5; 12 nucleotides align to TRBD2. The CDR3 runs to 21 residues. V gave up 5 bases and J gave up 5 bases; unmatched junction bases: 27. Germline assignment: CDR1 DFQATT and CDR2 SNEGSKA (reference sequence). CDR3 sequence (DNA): TGCAGTGCTGAGAACAGGAGGTTGACTAGCGGGAGCGCTTTAACGTCGGAGACCCAGTACTTC. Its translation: CSAENRRLTSGSALTSETQYF.

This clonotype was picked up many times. The CDR3 spells CASSLRLIQETQYF. In nucleotides, the CDR3 is TGTGCCAGCAGTCTTCGACTCATCCAAGAGACCCAGTACTTC. This chain connects TRBV12-3 or TRBV12-4 to TRBJ2-5, with D uncertain. The CDR3 runs to 14 residues. Trimming removed 5 bases from V and 1 base from J, with 11 bases in between.

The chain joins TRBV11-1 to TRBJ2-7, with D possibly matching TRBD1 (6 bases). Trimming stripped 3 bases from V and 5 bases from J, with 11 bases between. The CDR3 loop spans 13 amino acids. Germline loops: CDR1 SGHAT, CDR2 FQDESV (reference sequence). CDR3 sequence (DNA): TGTGCCAGCAGCTTGGGGGCGAGCAACGAGCAGTACTTC. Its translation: CASSLGASNEQYF.

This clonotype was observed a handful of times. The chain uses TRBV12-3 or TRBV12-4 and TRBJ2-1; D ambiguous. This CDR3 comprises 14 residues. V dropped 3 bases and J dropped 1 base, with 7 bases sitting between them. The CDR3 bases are TGTGCCAGCAGTTTCGTACAGTCCTACAATGAGCAGTTCTTC. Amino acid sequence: CASSFVQSYNEQFF.

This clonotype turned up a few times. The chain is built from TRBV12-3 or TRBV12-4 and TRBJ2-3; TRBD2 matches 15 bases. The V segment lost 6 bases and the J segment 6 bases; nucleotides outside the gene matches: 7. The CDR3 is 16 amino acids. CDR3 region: CASRPGLAGGQDTQYF. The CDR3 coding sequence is TGTGCCAGCAGGCCTGGACTAGCGGGGGGGCAGGATACGCAGTATTTT.

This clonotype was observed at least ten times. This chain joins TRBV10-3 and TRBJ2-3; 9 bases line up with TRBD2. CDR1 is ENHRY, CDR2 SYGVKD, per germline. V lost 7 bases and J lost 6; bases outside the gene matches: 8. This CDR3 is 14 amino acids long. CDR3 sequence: CAITPTSGGDTQYF. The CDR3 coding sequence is TGTGCCATCACTCCGACTAGCGGTGGGGATACGCAGTATTTT.

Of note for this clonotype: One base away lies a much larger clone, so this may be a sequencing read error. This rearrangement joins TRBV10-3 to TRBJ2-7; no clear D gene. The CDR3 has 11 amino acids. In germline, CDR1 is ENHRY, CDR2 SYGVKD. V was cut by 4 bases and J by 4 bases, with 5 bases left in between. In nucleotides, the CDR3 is TGTGCCATCAGTGGAAGGTACGAGCAGTACTTC. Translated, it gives CAISGRYEQYF.

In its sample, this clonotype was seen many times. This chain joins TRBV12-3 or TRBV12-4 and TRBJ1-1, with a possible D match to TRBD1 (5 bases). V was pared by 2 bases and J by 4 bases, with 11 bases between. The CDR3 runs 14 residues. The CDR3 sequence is CASSLRDGATEAFF. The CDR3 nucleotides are TGTGCCAGCAGTTTAAGGGATGGGGCCACTGAAGCTTTCTTT.

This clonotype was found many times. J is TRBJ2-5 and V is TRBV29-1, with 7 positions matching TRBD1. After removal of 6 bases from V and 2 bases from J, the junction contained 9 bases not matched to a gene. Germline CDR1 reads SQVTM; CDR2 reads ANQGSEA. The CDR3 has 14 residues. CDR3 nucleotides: TGCAGCGTCCGCAGGTCACAGGGGCAAGAGACCCAGTACTTC. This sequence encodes CSVRRSQGQETQYF.

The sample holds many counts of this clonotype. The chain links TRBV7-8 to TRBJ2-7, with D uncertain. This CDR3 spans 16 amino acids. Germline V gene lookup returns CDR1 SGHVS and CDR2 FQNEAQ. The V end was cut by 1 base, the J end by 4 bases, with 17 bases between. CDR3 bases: TGTGCCAGCAGCTTAGAGGACCGACCTATTGGGTACGAGCAGTACTTC. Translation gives CASSLEDRPIGYEQYF. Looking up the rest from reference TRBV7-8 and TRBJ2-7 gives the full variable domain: GAGVSQSPRYKVAKRGQDVALRCDPISGHVSLFWYQQALGQGPEFLTYFQNEAQLDKSGLPSDRFFAERPEGSVSTLKIQRTQQEDSAVYLCASSLEDRPIGYEQYFGPGTRLTVT.

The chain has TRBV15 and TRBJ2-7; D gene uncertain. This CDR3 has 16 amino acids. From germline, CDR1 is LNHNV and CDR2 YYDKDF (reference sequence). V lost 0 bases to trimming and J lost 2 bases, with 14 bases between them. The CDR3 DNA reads TGTGCCACCAGCAGAGACCTGGGTCTGGGAACCTACGAGCAGTACGTC. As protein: CATSRDLGLGTYEQYV.